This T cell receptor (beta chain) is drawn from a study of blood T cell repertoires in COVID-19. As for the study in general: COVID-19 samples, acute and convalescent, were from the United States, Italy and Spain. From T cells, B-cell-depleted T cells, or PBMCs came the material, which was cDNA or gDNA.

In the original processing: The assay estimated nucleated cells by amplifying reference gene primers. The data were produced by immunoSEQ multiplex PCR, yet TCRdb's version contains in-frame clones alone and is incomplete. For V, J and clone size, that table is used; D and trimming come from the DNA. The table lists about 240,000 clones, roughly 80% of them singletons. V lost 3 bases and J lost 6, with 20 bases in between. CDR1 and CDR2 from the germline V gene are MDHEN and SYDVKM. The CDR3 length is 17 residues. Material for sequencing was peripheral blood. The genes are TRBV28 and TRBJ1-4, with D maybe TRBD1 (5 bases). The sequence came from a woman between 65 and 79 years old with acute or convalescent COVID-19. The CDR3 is CASSFGPHRPPDEKLFF. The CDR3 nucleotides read TGTGCCAGCAGTTTTGGGCCCCACAGGCCTCCGGATGAAAAACTGTTTTTT.